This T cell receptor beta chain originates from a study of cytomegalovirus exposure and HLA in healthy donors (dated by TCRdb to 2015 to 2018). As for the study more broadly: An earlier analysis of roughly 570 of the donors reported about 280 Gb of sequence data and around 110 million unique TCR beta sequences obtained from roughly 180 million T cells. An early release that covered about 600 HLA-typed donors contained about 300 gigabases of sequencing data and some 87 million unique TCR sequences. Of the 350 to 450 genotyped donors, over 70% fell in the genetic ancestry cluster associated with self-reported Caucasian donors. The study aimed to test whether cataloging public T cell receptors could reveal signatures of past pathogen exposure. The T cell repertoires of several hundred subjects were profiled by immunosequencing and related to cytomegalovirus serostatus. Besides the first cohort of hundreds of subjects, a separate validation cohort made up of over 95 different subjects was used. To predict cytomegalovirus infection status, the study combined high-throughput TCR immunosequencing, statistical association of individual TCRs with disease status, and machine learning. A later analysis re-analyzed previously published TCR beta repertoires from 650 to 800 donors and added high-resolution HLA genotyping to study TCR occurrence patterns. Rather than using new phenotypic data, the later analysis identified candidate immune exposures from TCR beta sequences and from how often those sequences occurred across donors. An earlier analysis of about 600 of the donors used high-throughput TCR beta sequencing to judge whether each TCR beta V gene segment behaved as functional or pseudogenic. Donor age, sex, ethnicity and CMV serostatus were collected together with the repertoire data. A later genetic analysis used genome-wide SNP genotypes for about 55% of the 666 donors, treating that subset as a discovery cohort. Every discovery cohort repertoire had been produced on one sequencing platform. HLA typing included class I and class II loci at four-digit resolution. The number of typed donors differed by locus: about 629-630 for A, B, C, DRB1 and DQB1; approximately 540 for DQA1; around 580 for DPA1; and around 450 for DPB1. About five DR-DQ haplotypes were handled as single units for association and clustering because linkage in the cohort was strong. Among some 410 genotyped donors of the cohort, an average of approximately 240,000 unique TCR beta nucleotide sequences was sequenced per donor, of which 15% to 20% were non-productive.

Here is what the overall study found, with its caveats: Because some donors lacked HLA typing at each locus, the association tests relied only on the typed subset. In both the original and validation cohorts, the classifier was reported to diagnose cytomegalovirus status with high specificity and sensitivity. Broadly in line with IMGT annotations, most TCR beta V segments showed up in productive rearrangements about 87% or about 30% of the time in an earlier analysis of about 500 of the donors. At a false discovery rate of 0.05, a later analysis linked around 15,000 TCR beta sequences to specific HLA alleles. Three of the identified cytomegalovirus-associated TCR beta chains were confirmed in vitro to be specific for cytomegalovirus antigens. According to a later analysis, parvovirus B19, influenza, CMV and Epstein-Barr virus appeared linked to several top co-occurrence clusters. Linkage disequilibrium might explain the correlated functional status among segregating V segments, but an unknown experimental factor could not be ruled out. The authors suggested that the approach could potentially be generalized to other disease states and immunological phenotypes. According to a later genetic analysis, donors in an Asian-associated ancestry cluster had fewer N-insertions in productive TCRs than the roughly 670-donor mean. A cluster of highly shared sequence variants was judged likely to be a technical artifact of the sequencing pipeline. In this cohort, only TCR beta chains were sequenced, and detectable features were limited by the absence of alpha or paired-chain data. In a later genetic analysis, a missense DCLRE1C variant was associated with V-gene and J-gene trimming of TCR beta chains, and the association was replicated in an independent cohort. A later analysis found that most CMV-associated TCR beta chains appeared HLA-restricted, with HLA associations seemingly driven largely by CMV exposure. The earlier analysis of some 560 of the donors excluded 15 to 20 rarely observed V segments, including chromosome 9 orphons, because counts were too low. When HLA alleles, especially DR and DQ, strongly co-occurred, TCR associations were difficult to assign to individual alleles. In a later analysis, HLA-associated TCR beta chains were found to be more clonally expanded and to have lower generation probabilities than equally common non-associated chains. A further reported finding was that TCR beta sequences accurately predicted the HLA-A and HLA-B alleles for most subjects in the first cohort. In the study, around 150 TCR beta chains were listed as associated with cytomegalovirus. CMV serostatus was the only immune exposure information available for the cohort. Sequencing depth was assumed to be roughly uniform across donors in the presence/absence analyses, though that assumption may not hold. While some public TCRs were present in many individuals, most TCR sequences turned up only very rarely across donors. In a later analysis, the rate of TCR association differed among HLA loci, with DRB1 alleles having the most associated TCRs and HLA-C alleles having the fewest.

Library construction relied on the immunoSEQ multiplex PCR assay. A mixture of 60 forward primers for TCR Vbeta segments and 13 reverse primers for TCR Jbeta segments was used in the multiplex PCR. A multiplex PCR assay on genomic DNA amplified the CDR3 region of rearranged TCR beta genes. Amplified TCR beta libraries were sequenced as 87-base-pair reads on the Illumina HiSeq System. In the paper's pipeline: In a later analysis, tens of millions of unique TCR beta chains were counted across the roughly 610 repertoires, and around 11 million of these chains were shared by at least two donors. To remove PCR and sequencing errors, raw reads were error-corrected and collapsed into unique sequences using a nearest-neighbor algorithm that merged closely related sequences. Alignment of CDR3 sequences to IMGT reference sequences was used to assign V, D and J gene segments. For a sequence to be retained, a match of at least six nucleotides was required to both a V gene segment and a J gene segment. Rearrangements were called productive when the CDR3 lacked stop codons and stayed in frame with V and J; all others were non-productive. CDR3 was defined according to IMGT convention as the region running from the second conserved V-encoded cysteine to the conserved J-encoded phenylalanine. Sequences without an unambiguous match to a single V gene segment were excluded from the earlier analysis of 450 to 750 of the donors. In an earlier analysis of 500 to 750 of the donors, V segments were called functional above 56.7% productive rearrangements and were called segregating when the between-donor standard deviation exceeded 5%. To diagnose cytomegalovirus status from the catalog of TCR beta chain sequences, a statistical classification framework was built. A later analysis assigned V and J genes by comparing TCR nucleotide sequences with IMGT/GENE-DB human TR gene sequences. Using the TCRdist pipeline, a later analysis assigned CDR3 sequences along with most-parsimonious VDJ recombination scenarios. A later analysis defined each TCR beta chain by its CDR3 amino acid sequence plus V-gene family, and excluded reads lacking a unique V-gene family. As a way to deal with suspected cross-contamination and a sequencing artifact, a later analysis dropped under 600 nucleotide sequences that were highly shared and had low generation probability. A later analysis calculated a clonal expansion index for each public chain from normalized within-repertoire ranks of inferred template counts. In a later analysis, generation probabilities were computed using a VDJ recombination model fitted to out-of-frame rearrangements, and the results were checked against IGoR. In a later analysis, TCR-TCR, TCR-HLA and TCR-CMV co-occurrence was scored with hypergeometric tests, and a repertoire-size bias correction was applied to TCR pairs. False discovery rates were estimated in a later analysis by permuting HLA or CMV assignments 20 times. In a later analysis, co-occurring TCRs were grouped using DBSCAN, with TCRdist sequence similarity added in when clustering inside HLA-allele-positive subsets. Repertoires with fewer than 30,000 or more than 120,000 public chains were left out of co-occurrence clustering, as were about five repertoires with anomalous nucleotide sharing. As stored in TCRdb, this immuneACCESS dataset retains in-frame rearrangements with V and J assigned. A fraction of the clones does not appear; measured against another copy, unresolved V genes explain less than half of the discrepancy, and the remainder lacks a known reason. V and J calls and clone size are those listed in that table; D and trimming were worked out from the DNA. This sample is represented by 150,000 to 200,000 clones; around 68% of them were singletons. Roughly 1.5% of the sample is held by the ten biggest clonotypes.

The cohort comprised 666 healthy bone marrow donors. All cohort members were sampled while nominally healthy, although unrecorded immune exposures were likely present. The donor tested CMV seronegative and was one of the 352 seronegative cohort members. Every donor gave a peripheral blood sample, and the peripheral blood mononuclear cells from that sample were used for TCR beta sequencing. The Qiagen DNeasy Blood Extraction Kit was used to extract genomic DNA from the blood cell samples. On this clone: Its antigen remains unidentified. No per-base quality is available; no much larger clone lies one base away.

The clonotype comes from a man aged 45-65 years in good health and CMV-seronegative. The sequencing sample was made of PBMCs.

The CDR3 has the sequence CASSKNRDNHEQYF. The DNA is as follows: TGTGCCAGTAGTAAAAACAGGGATAACCACGAGCAGTACTTC. The sequence links TRBV19 to TRBJ2-7; the D gene is possibly TRBD1, with 6 bases matching. The V and J ends are trimmed by 4 bases and 5 bases, leaving 15 bases between them. The CDR3 starts with the cysteine, ends with the phenylalanine, and has 14 residues. Just the 42-base CDR3 DNA is kept, in frame starting at base 1. As encoded in the germline V gene (reference sequence), CDR1 is LNHDA while CDR2 is SQIVND.